The 9 T cell receptor beta chains below all came from one sample that was sequenced in a study of beta chain features in type 1 diabetes. Reverse transcribing all isolated RNA meant expressed TCRB transcripts were sequenced. Here immunoSEQ multiplex PCR was the method, and the copy in TCRdb shows in-frame clones only, minus some. Of 200,000 to 250,000 clones listed, over 8.5% were seen once; the top ten hold just under 0.035%. The specimen was naive CD4+ T cells from blood. The receptors come from a woman younger than 30 in good health.

This clone was observed a handful of times. The chain joins TRBV29-1 to TRBJ1-3, with a possible D match to TRBD1 (6 bases). V was clipped by 4 bases and J by 2 bases, with 9 bases between them. In germline, CDR1 is SQVTM, CDR2 ANQGSEA. The CDR3 has 13 amino acids. The CDR3 DNA is TGCAGCGTTGGGACAGTCCCTGGAAACACCATATATTTT. This sequence encodes CSVGTVPGNTIYF.

This clone has just one count. V usage is TRBV19 and J usage is TRBJ1-5; D may be TRBD1 (5 bases). Germline V gene data show CDR1 as LNHDA and CDR2 as SQIVND (reference sequence). This CDR3 comprises 15 residues. Between the trimmed V and J ends, which lost 5 bases and 7 bases, there was a span of 18 bases. The CDR3 loop reads CASSPQARISQPQHF. The DNA for the CDR3 is TGTGCCAGTAGTCCACAGGCCCGAATTAGCCAGCCCCAGCATTTT.

This clone was seen only a few times. This chain uses TRBV27 with TRBJ1-6, with 9 bases matching TRBD1. The V segment lost 4 bases and the J segment 7 bases; nucleotides outside the gene matches: 8. This CDR3 spans 16 amino acids. Germline values: CDR1 MNHEY, CDR2 SMNVEV (reference sequence). As DNA, the CDR3 is TGTGCCAGCAGTTCCATAATGACAGGGGGGAATTCACCCCTCCACTTT. Protein: CASSSIMTGGNSPLHF.

The rearrangement joins TRBV2 to TRBJ2-3, with 9 nucleotides matching TRBD1. CDR1 is SNHLY and CDR2 is FYNNEI in the germline V gene. The CDR3 sequence is 17 residues long. With 5 bases clipped from V and 4 bases from J, the junction kept 13 bases outside the gene matches. CDR3 in amino acids: CASSSPTGGLGADTQYF. DNA for the CDR3: TGTGCCAGCAGTTCACCAACAGGGGGCTTGGGGGCAGATACGCAGTATTTT.

J is TRBJ2-3 and V is TRBV9; D gene unclear. Trimming stripped 4 bases from V and 0 bases from J, with 9 bases between. The CDR3 sequence is 14 residues long. CDR1 and CDR2 from the germline V gene are SGDLS and YYNGEE. In DNA, the CDR3 is TGTGCCAGCAGCTCCCTATCCAGCACAGATACGCAGTATTTT. Its translation: CASSSLSSTDTQYF.

The V and J genes are TRBV6-1 and TRBJ1-2; D perhaps matches TRBD1 (5 bases). CDR1 and CDR2 (germline): MNHNS, SASEGT. There are 10 residues in the CDR3. The ends were cut back, 6 bases at V and 10 bases at J, with 9 bases in the middle. The CDR3 bases are TGTGCCAGCAGCAGGGCGGTCTACACCTTC. Its protein is CASSRAVYTF.

This clone came up a few times. V usage is TRBV6-1 and J usage is TRBJ2-1; maybe TRBD1 (6 bases). Germline V gives CDR1 MNHNS, CDR2 SASEGT. Trimming removed 3 bases at V and 2 bases at J, with 14 bases between. CDR3 size: 16 residues. The CDR3 DNA follows: TGTGCCAGCAGTGATAAGGGGGTAGTGCCCTACAATGAGCAGTTCTTC. Its protein product is CASSDKGVVPYNEQFF.

V and J are TRBV6-6 and TRBJ2-3; tentatively, D is TRBD2 (5 bases). Trimming removed 6 bases at V and 1 base at J, with 14 bases between. The CDR3 sequence is 15 residues long. Germline-derived CDR1 and CDR2 are MNHNY and SVGAGI (reference sequence). CDR3 amino acids: CASRTTGEGTDTQYF. The CDR3 DNA follows: TGTGCCAGCAGAACCACCGGGGAAGGCACAGATACGCAGTATTTT.

J is TRBJ2-7 and V is TRBV11-2; 11 bases map to TRBD2. The CDR3 covers 16 residues. Germline trimming cut 3 bases from V and 2 bases from J; bases unmatched to any gene: 6. CDR1 and CDR2 from the germline V gene are SGHAT and FQNNGV. The CDR3 protein is CASSFRTSGRTYEQYF. The CDR3 nucleotides read TGTGCCAGCAGCTTTAGGACTAGCGGGCGTACCTACGAGCAGTACTTC.